The 22 T cell receptor beta chains in this list originate from one sample, sequenced in a study of T cell repertoires in cytomegalovirus infection. TCRdb processed the reads anew with MiXCR; each CDR3 protein has one entry. The sample consists of 380,000 or so distinct CDR3 sequences, about 34% of them appearing once. Their target antigens are unknown. The source was cultured PBMCs, collected from culture after CMV antigen stimulation. The receptors here all came from a human donor in good health (CMV status not recorded). Some clones in this sample may be carry-over from other donors' samples.

As DNA, the CDR3 is TGTGCCAGCAGCTTCAGCGGGAGTGAAATTGAGCAGTTCTTC. Its translation: CASSFSGSEIEQFF. The chain employs TRBV7-4 and TRBJ2-1; 8 bases are a match to TRBD2. Germline V gives CDR1 SGHVT, CDR2 SQSDAQ. With 3 bases clipped from V and 9 bases from J, the junction kept 7 bases outside the gene matches. The length of the CDR3 is 14 residues.

The V and J genes are TRBV4-3 and TRBJ2-1; no firm D call. The CDR3 runs to 15 residues. V was pared by 1 base and J by 3 bases, with 10 bases between. CDR1 LGHNA and CDR2 YSLEER come from the germline V gene. This CDR3 is CASSQGVSGYNEQFF. The CDR3 DNA sequence: TGCGCCAGCAGCCAAGGAGTGTCAGGCTACAATGAGCAGTTCTTC.

The CDR3 DNA is TGCGCCAGCAGCCAAGCTAGGGACAGGTTCACCGGGGAGCTGTTTTTT. It specifies CASSQARDRFTGELFF. This chain links TRBV4-3 with TRBJ2-2, with TRBD1 matching over 8 bases. Germline V lookup: CDR1 LGHNA, CDR2 YSLEER. The trim removed 1 base at V and 4 bases at J, leaving 5 bases unmatched. The CDR3 extends over 16 amino acids.

The CDR3 protein is CASSQVAGSGETQYF. CDR3 coding DNA: TGTGCCAGCAGCCAAGTTGCAGGGTCGGGTGAGACCCAGTACTTC. The chain recombines TRBV14 with TRBJ2-5, with D tentatively TRBD1 (5 bases). Germline loops: CDR1 SGHDN, CDR2 FVKESK. This CDR3 comprises 15 residues. V lost 1 base and J 5 bases, leaving 14 bases between the germline ends.

This clonotype appeared a few times. The chain's CDR3 is CASSTAGTGWGNEQFF. CDR3 sequence (DNA): TGTGCCAGTAGTACAGCCGGGACAGGCTGGGGGAATGAGCAGTTCTTC. This chain uses TRBV19 with TRBJ2-1; 8 nucleotides align to TRBD1. Germline assignment: CDR1 LNHDA and CDR2 SQIVND (reference sequence). V lost 4 bases and J lost 7; bases outside the gene matches: 12. This CDR3 is 16 amino acids long.

The CDR3 sequence is CASRSRGGAEAFF. Here the CDR3 DNA reads TGTGCCAGCAGATCCCGGGGGGGGGCTGAAGCTTTCTTT. The chain recombines TRBV7-8 with TRBJ1-1; a possible D gene is TRBD1 (5 bases). V was cut by 6 bases and J by 6 bases, with 14 bases left in between. Looked up from germline, CDR1 is SGHVS and CDR2 is FQNEAQ. The CDR3 has 13 amino acids.

The DNA for the CDR3 is TGTGCCAGCAGCCGGAGGTCAGGATTCGACACTGAAGCTTTCTTT. Translation: CASSRRSGFDTEAFF. The chain recombines TRBV14 with TRBJ1-1, with D unclear. Germline-derived CDR1 and CDR2 are SGHDN and FVKESK. CDR3 length equals 15 residues. V was cut by 4 bases and J by 3 bases, with 15 bases left in between. Variable domain in full (rest from reference TRBV14 and TRBJ1-1): EAGVTQFPSHSVIEKGQTVTLRCDPISGHDNLYWYRRVMGKEIKFLLHFVKESKQDESGMPNNRFLAERTGGTYSTLKVQPAELEDSGVYFCASSRRSGFDTEAFFGQGTRLTVV.

This clonotype was detected many times. V and J are TRBV6-4 and TRBJ1-2, with no clear D. CDR1 MRHNA and CDR2 SNTAGT come from the germline V gene. The CDR3 loop spans 15 amino acids. V shed 9 bases and J shed 1 base, with 18 bases lying between them. CDR3: CARGFRPPHNYGYTF. DNA for the CDR3: TGTGCCAGGGGATTCAGGCCGCCTCATAACTATGGCTACACCTTC.

The V gene is TRBV3-1, the J gene TRBJ1-6; possibly TRBD1 for D (6 bases). This CDR3 is built from 16 residues. Trimming took off 1 base at V and 8 bases at J, with 15 bases between the two ends. The germline CDR1 and CDR2 sequences are LGHDT and YNNKEL (reference sequence). The CDR3 DNA follows: TGTGCCAGCAGCCAAGGACAGGCCGGCGTTTATTCACCCCTCCACTTT. It specifies CASSQGQAGVYSPLHF.

This clonotype was counted between two and nine times. The gene calls are TRBV7-2 and TRBJ1-3; D call uncertain. The CDR3 consists of 16 residues. The V and J ends lost 2 bases and 0 bases respectively, with 11 bases between them. The germline V gene has CDR1 SGHTA and CDR2 FQGNSA. The CDR3 nucleotides are TGTGCCAGCAGCTTACCCACCGGTTCCTCTGGAAACACCATATATTTT. Amino acid sequence: CASSLPTGSSGNTIYF.

This clonotype was counted only a few times. The chain has TRBV4-3 and TRBJ1-4, with D hard to call. Germline CDR1 reads LGHNA; CDR2 reads YSLEER. The germline V and J ends were trimmed by 0 bases and 1 base, with 9 bases remaining between them. This CDR3 has 16 residues. CDR3 region: CASSQDPGITNEKLFF. CDR3 bases: TGCGCCAGCAGCCAAGATCCCGGCATAACTAATGAAAAACTGTTTTTT.

The chain links TRBV5-1 to TRBJ2-1; TRBD2 matches 7 bases. Trimming removed 4 bases from V and 8 bases from J; junction bases left unmatched: 9. This CDR3 contains 14 residues. CDR1 SGHRS and CDR2 YFSETQ come from the germline V gene. The CDR3 DNA is TGCGCCAGCAGCGCGACTAGCCGCCATGATGAGCAGTTCTTC. Translating gives CASSATSRHDEQFF.

V is TRBV7-2 and J is TRBJ2-1, with TRBD1 identical over 8 bases. The V segment lost 5 bases and the J segment 2 bases; nucleotides outside the gene matches: 5. This CDR3 is built from 15 residues. Germline V CDR1 and CDR2: SGHTA, FQGNSA. CDR3 region: CASSPGQGPYNEQFF. For the CDR3, the DNA is TGTGCCAGCAGCCCTGGACAGGGTCCCTACAATGAGCAGTTCTTC.

V is TRBV6-2 or TRBV6-3 and J is TRBJ1-5; D remains unclear. The CDR3 sequence is 15 residues long. CDR1 is MNHEY, CDR2 SVGEGT, per germline. The V gene lost 0 bases and the J gene lost 3 bases, with 9 bases spanning the gap. CDR3 sequence: CASSYSSAYNQPQHF. Written as DNA, the CDR3 is TGTGCCAGCAGTTACTCGTCAGCTTACAATCAGCCCCAGCATTTT.

V and J are TRBV6-2 or TRBV6-3 and TRBJ2-7, with D possibly TRBD2 on 6 matching bases. From germline, CDR1 is MNHEY and CDR2 SVGEGT. This CDR3 is 15 amino acids long. The germline V and J ends were trimmed by 3 bases and 2 bases, with 14 bases remaining between them. The CDR3 sequence: CASSYLGGPAYEQYF. The DNA for the CDR3 is TGTGCCAGCAGTTATCTCGGGGGACCGGCCTACGAGCAGTACTTC.

This clonotype has only a few counts. J is TRBJ2-1 and V is TRBV28; no clear D gene. The CDR3 spans 13 residues. CDR1 MDHEN and CDR2 SYDVKM come from the germline V gene. The ends were cut back, 5 bases at V and 6 bases at J, with 11 bases in the middle. The CDR3 DNA follows: TGTGCCAGCAGTACGACTGGACGCAATGAGCAGTTCTTC. Residues: CASSTTGRNEQFF.

This clonotype was observed at least ten times. The chain uses TRBV7-2 and TRBJ2-3; 11 nucleotides agree with TRBD1. From germline, CDR1 is SGHTA and CDR2 FQGNSA. The CDR3 consists of 15 residues. V was pared by 4 bases and J by 5 bases, with 5 bases of the junction left unmatched. The CDR3 protein is CASSWSGTGGDTQYF. The CDR3 nucleotides are TGTGCCAGCAGCTGGTCCGGGACAGGGGGAGATACGCAGTATTTT.

This clonotype turned up a few times. The genes are TRBV28 and TRBJ2-3, with 9 nucleotides matching TRBD1. The CDR3 spans 14 residues. V gave up 6 bases and J gave up 5 bases; unmatched junction bases: 6. Germline CDR1 MDHEN, CDR2 SYDVKM. CDR3 residues: CASSFGQGLDTQYF. The CDR3 nucleotides read TGTGCCAGCAGCTTTGGACAGGGGCTAGATACGCAGTATTTT.

This clonotype was seen only a few times. V and J are TRBV7-2 and TRBJ1-3, with a possible D match to TRBD1 (5 bases). The CDR3 consists of 16 residues. Per germline, CDR1 SGHTA and CDR2 FQGNSA. V shed 5 bases and J shed 0 bases, with 14 bases lying between them. The CDR3 spells CASSPRQPYSGNTIYF. CDR3 nucleotide sequence: TGTGCCAGCAGCCCCCGACAGCCCTACTCTGGAAACACCATATATTTT.

The sample holds one count of this clonotype. The CDR3 reads CASTLGEGGQPQHF. In DNA, the CDR3 is TGTGCCAGCACCTTGGGGGAGGGCGGTCAGCCCCAGCATTTT. The rearrangement uses TRBV12-3 or TRBV12-4 and TRBJ1-5, with D possibly being TRBD1 (5 bases). The CDR3 totals 14 residues. V was clipped by 7 bases and J by 6 bases, with 16 bases between them.

The rearrangement links TRBV7-4 to TRBJ2-7; D is undetermined. Trimming left V 4 bases short and J 2 bases short, with 12 bases between. Germline CDR1 and CDR2: SGHVT and SQSDAQ. This CDR3 is 14 amino acids long. The CDR3 region has the DNA TGTGCCAGCAGCTCGCCAGGCTCGCCCTACGAGCAGTACGTC. It codes for CASSSPGSPYEQYV.

The V call is TRBV19, the J call TRBJ1-2, with a weak D call TRBD1 (5 bases). The CDR3 has 14 amino acids. The germline V gene encodes CDR1 LNHDA and CDR2 SQIVND (reference sequence). Trimming took 3 bases from V and 2 from J, leaving 10 bases between them. DNA for the CDR3: TGTGCCAGTAGTATTCCGTACAGGAACTATGGCTACACCTTC. Translating it yields CASSIPYRNYGYTF.